The entry that follows covers one TCR beta chain sequence. The table lists this clone with a few counts. What this receptor recognizes is not known. No base-level quality is on record; no much larger clone is a single base apart. Inclusive of the bounding cysteine and phenylalanine, the CDR3 is 13 residues long. CDR3 DNA only is kept here, 39 bases in frame from base 1. CDR1 and CDR2 are drawn from the germline V gene: SNHLY, FYNNEI. Deletion took 8 bases off V and 7 bases off J, with a span of 12 bases between the germline ends. TCRbeta CDR3 regions were amplified from genomic DNA using the immunoSEQ Assay, a bias-controlled multiplex PCR. The study's own analysis went as follows. Within the assay, amplification of reference gene primers was used to estimate how many nucleated cells each sample contained. To quantify the absolute abundance of each unique TCRbeta CDR3 rearrangement, sequence reads were collapsed and filtered. Productive Simpson clonality was computed per sample as the square root of Simpson's diversity index over productive rearrangements. Here the immuneACCESS table is served through TCRdb, limited to in-frame sequences with V and J called. Missing clones are a known gap in these copies; in checked studies unresolved V genes cover under half, and the rest lacks a known reason. V and J calls plus clone size are reproduced from that table; the DNA served to infer D and trimming. A total of over 150,000 clones appear in this sample, 70% to 85% of them only once. The ten largest clones represent 6.9% of the sample.

This entry comes from a study of blood T cell repertoires in COVID-19 (dated by TCRdb to between 2020 and 2021). About the study as a whole: Collaborator samples came from the United States, Italy and Spain and covered acute and convalescent phases of COVID-19. HLA class I and class II types, where available, came from metadata supplied by the sample provider rather than from assay-based typing. The material from the prospective study consisted of cDNA or gDNA derived from T cells, B-cell-depleted T cells, or PBMCs. The dataset comprised deeply sampled blood TCRbeta repertoires from subjects exposed to, actively infected with, or recovered from COVID-19. A de-identified subject ID, COVID-19 status, age in years and sex were almost always included in the sample metadata. Samples were obtained from the ongoing ImmuneRACE study (first 160 participants) and from some 1,300 subjects provided by 6 global collaborators. A freely available public database, intended as a resource for researchers studying the immune response to SARS-CoV-2, is where the repertoires were released.

Whole blood was collected in K2EDTA tubes by collaborating institutions according to the institutions' own protocols. Collaborator samples were shipped for TCRbeta analysis as frozen whole blood, isolated PBMCs, or DNA extracted from either sample type. The full study reports these points: How much clinical and demographic metadata was included differed by source and by participant, and the metadata was provided uncurated.

This receptor was identified in a human donor with acute or convalescent COVID-19. The donor label of this sample is uncertain. The chain uses TRBV2 and TRBJ1-6, with a weak D call of TRBD1 (5 bases match). The sequencing sample was made of peripheral blood. The nucleotide sequence reads TGTGCCAGCTATGGAGACAGAAATTCACCCCTCCACTTT. It specifies CASYGDRNSPLHF.